The sequence of this T cell receptor beta chain was determined in a study of blood T cell repertoires in COVID-19. The assay was immunoSEQ multiplex PCR, and TCRdb's table has in-frame clones only and misses some. The table has some 250,000 clones, approximately 83% seen once. The trim removed 3 bases at V and 0 bases at J, leaving 4 bases unmatched. This CDR3 comprises 16 residues. Germline loops: CDR1 KGHSH, CDR2 LQKENI. This TCR came from a woman aged 25 to 45 who had recovered from COVID-19. The chain carries TRBV18 and TRBJ2-3; TRBD2 agrees at 9 bases. Sequencing was carried out using peripheral blood. The CDR3, as DNA: TGTGCCAGCTCACCGGCGGGACTAGCTAGCACAGATACGCAGTATTTT. Its translation is CASSPAGLASTDTQYF.